The clone carrying this T cell receptor beta chain was found a few times. Its target is unknown. Diagnosing involved the use of clinical symptoms, serum thyroxine and TRAb, thyroid ultrasound and orbital computed tomography. The blood sample predates any ophthalmopathy symptoms, coming from first hyperthyroidism diagnosis. Amplified TCR beta CDR3 regions came from RNA transcripts. TCR CDR3 underwent first-round RT-PCR with the HTBI primer set. Using its own MiXCR run on the multiplex PCR reads, TCRdb lists one record per CDR3 protein. The sample has hundreds of thousands of distinct CDR3 sequences; approximately 14% are singletons. From germline, CDR1 is DFQATT and CDR2 SNEGSKA (reference sequence). J gave up 5 bases and V 4 bases, and 7 bases lay outside the gene matches. The CDR3 loop spans 15 amino acids. This sample is part of a study of T cells in Graves' hyperthyroidism and ophthalmopathy. Background on the study: Upon initial diagnosis and before any treatment, peripheral blood was collected.

Study results and caveats: Most expanded thyroid clonotypes above 0.001 also appeared in blood.

The source material was blood. This sequence was found in a woman younger than 30 with Graves' hyperthyroidism that later progressed to Graves' ophthalmopathy. The genes are TRBV20-1 and TRBJ2-2; TRBD2 agrees at 10 bases. In nucleotides, the CDR3 is TGCAGTGCTAAAGGGCGAGCGGGAGGGACCGGGGAGCTGTTTTTT. Protein: CSAKGRAGGTGELFF.